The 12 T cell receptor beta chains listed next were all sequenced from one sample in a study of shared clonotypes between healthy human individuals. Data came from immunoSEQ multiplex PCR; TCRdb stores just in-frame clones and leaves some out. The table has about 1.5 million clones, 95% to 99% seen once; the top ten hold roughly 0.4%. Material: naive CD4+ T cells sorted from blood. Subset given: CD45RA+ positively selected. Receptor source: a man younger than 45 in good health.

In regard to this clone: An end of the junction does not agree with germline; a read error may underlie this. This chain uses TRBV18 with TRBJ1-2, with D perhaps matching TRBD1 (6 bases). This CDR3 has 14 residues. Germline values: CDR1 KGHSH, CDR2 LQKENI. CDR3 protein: CASSPVTGPPPEAF. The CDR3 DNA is TGTGCCAGCTCACCAGTGACAGGCCCCCCTCCGGAAGCCTTC.

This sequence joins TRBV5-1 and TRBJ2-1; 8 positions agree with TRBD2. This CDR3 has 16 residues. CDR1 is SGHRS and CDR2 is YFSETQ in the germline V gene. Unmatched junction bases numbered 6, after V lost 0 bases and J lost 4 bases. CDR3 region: CASSLVTSVYYNEQFF. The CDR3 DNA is TGCGCCAGCAGCTTGGTGACTAGCGTCTATTACAATGAGCAGTTCTTC.

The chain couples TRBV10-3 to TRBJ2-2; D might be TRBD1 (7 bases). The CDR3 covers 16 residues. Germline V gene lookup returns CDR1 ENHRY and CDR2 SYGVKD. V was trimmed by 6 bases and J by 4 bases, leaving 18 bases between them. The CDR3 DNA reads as TGTGCCATCAGGATAGGAGGGGGCGAGGGCACCGGGGAGCTGTTTTTT. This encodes CAIRIGGGEGTGELFF.

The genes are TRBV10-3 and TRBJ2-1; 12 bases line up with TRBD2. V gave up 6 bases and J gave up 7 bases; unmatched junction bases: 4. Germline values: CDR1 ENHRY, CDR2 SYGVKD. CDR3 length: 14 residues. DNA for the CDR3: TGTGCCATCAGCTCGACTAGCGGGAGAAATGAGCAGTTCTTC. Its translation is CAISSTSGRNEQFF.

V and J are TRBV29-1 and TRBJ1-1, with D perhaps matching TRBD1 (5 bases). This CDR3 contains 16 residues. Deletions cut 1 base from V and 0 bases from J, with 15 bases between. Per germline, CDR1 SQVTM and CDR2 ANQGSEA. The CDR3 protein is CSVEGGLEVVNTEAFF. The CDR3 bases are TGCAGCGTTGAAGGGGGCCTAGAGGTGGTGAACACTGAAGCTTTCTTT.

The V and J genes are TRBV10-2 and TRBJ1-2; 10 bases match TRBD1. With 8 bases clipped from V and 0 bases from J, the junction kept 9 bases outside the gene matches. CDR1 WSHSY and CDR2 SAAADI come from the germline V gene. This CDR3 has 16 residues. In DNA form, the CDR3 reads TGCGCCAGCGCTCCTGGGACAGGGGCGGCTAACTATGGCTACACCTTC. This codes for CASAPGTGAANYGYTF.

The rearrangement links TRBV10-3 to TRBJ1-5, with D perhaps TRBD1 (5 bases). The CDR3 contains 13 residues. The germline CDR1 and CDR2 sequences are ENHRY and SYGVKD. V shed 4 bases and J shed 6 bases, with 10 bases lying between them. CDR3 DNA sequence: TGTGCCATCAGTGGGACGCAGGGTCAGCCCCAGCATTTT. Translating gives CAISGTQGQPQHF.

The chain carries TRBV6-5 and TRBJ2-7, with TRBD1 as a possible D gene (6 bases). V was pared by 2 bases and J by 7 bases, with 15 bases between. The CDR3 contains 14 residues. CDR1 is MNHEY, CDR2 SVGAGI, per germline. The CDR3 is CASSYMGRGGEQYF. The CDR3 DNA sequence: TGTGCCAGCAGTTACATGGGCAGGGGTGGTGAGCAGTACTTC.

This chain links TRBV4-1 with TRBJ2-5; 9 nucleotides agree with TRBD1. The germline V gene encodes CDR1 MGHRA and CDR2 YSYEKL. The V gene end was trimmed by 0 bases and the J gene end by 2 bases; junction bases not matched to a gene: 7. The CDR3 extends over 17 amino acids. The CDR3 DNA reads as TGCGCCAGCAGCCAAGATATGCCGGGACAGGGACAAGAGACCCAGTACTTC. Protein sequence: CASSQDMPGQGQETQYF.

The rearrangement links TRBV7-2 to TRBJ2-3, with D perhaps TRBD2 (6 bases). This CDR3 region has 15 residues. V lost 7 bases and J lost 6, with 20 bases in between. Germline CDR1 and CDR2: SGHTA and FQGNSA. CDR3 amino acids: CASTRTAGLPDTQYF. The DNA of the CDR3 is TGTGCCAGCACCCGCACTGCGGGACTTCCGGATACGCAGTATTTT.

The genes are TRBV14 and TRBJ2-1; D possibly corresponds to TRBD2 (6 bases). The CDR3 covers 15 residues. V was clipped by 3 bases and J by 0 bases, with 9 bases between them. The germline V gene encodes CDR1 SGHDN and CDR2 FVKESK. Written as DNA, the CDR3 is TGTGCCAGCAGCCAGGGCGGGATCTCCTACAATGAGCAGTTCTTC. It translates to CASSQGGISYNEQFF.

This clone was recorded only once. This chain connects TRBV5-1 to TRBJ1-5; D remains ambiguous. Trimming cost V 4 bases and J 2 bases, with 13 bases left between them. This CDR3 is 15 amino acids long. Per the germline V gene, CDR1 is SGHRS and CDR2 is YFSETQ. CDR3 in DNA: TGCGCCAGCAGCCCGGGATTATCTGGCAATCAGCCCCAGCATTTT. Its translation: CASSPGLSGNQPQHF.